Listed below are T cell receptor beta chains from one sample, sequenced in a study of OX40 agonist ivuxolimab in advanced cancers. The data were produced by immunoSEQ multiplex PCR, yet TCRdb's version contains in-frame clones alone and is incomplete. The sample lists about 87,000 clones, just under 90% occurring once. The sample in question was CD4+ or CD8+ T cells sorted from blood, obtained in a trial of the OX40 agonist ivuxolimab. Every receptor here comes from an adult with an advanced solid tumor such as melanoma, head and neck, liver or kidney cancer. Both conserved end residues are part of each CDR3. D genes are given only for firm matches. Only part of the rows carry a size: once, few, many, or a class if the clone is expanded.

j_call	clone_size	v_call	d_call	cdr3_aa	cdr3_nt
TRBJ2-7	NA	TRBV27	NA	CASRGIVDYEQYF	TGTGCCAGCAGAGGAATCGTTGACTACGAGCAGTACTTC
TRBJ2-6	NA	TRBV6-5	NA	CASQGSGANVLTF	TGTGCCAGTCAGGGCTCTGGGGCCAACGTCCTGACTTTC
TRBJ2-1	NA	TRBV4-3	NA	CASSQESSEQFF	TGCGCCAGCAGCCAAGAATCTAGTGAGCAGTTCTTC
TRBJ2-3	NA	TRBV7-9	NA	CASSISTATDTQYF	TGTGCCAGCAGCATTTCGACAGCCACAGATACGCAGTATTTT
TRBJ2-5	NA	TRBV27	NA	CASSFRVRETQYF	TGTGCCAGCAGTTTTAGGGTCCGGGAGACCCAGTACTTC
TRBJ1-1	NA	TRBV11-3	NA	CASSLEGNTEAFF	TGTGCCAGCAGCTTAGAAGGGAACACTGAAGCTTTCTTT
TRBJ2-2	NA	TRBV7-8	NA	CASSLLTGELFF	TGTGCCAGCAGCTTACTAACCGGGGAGCTGTTTTTT
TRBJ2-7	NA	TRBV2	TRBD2	CASNLAGGNYEQYF	TGTGCCAGCAACTTAGCGGGAGGGAACTACGAGCAGTACTTC
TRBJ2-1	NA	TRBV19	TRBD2	CASSMRGSGGYNEQFF	TGTGCCAGTAGTATGCGCGGGAGCGGGGGATACAATGAGCAGTTCTTC
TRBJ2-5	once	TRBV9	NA	CASSPRQGGQETQYF	TGTGCCAGCAGCCCCCGACAGGGAGGACAAGAGACCCAGTACTTC
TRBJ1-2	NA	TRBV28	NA	CASSSSNYGYTF	TGTGCCAGCAGCTCTTCGAACTATGGCTACACCTTC
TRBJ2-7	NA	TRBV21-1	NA	CAPKGSGRPEQYF	TGTGCCCCCAAAGGTAGCGGGAGGCCCGAGCAGTACTTC
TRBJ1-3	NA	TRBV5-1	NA	CASSPGGRDSGNTIYF	TGCGCCAGCAGCCCGGGTGGCAGGGACTCTGGAAACACCATATATTTT
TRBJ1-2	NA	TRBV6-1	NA	CASTPGPEGGYTF	TGTGCCAGCACTCCTGGGCCTGAGGGTGGCTACACCTTC
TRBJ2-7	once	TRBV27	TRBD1	CASSLFLGTASPFSYEQYF	TGTGCCAGCAGTTTATTTCTCGGGACAGCGTCCCCTTTTTCCTACGAGCAGTACTTC
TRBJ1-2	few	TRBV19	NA	CASSIGQQSMGYTF	TGTGCCAGTAGTATAGGTCAGCAATCGATGGGCTACACCTTC
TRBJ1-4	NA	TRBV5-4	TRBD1	CASSLPRQGGNEKLFF	TGTGCCAGCAGCTTGCCCCGACAGGGGGGAAATGAAAAACTGTTTTTT
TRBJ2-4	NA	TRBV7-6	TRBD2	CASSPLLTSALAKNIQYF	TGTGCCAGCAGCCCCCTCCTAACTAGCGCCCTAGCCAAAAACATTCAGTACTTC
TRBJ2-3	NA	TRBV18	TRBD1	CASSFGTGVTDTQYF	TGTGCCAGCTCGTTCGGGACAGGAGTCACAGATACGCAGTATTTT
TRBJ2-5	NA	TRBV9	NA	CASSVDDGGETQYF	TGTGCCAGCAGCGTAGATGACGGAGGGGAGACCCAGTACTTC
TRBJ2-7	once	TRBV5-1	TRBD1	CASRDKPDRTSYEQYF	TGCGCCAGCAGGGATAAGCCGGACAGGACCTCCTACGAGCAGTACTTC
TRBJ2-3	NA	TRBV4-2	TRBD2	CASSPQKGGGTDTQYF	TGTGCCAGCAGCCCCCAAAAGGGCGGGGGAACAGATACGCAGTATTTT
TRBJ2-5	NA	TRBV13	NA	CASSSGYQETQYF	TGTGCCAGCAGCTCGGGGTACCAAGAGACCCAGTACTTC
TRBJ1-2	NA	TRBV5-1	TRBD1	CASSLGPLGRGPDYGYTF	TGCGCCAGCAGCTTAGGGCCCTTGGGCAGGGGGCCGGACTATGGCTACACCTTC
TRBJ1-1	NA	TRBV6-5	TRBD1	CASRGQGATEAFF	TGTGCCAGCAGGGGACAGGGTGCCACTGAAGCTTTCTTT
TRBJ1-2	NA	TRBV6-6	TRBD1	CASNQGQGLNGYTF	TGTGCCAGCAATCAAGGACAGGGCCTGAATGGCTACACCTTC
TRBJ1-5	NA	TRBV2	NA	CASSTGWNQPQHF	TGTGCCAGCAGTACAGGGTGGAATCAGCCCCAGCATTTT
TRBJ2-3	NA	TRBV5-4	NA	CASSLDRGLQTDTQYF	TGTGCCAGCAGCTTGGATCGGGGGCTCCAAACAGATACGCAGTATTTT
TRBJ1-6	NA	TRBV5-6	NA	CASSTPWAGSNSPLHF	TGTGCCAGCAGCACCCCGTGGGCAGGGAGTAATTCACCCCTCCACTTT
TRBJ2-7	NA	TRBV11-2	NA	CASSNSPGWTASF	TGTGCCAGCAGCAATTCACCCGGTTGGACAGCCAGCTTC
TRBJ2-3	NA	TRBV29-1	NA	CSVEERRPSTDTQYF	TGCAGCGTTGAGGAGCGGAGACCTAGCACAGATACGCAGTATTTT
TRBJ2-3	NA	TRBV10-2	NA	CASSTPQTDTQYF	TGCGCCAGCAGTACCCCCCAAACAGATACGCAGTATTTT
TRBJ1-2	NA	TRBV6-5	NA	CASSRDGYGYTF	TGTGCCAGCAGCCGGGACGGCTATGGCTACACCTTC
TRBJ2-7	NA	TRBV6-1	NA	CASSDSSRGAGYEQYF	TGTGCCAGCAGTGATTCCTCCCGGGGGGCTGGATACGAGCAGTACTTC
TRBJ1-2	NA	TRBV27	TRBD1	CASRSGTGEATNYGYTF	TGTGCCAGCAGATCCGGGACAGGGGAAGCTACTAACTATGGCTACACCTTC
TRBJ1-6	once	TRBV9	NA	CASSAIPEDSPLHF	TGTGCCAGCAGCGCGATCCCGGAGGATTCACCCCTCCACTTT
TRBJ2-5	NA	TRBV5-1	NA	CASSLGQQETQYF	TGCGCCAGCAGCTTGGGGCAGCAAGAGACCCAGTACTTC
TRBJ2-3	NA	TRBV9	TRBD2	CASTPRLARTDTQYF	TGTGCCAGCACCCCTCGACTAGCCCGCACAGATACGCAGTATTTT
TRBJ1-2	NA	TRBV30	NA	CAWSAGLDYGYTF	TGTGCCTGGAGCGCCGGACTGGACTATGGCTACACCTTC
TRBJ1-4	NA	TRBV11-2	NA	CASSLDLLQGLTNEKLFF	TGTGCCAGCAGCTTAGATTTGCTGCAGGGACTAACTAATGAAAAACTGTTTTTT
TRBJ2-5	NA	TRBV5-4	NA	CASSGSGTAGETQYF	TGTGCCAGCAGCGGCTCCGGGACGGCTGGAGAGACCCAGTACTTC
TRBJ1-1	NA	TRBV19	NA	CASSTGHLNTEAFF	TGTGCCAGTAGTACCGGACACTTGAACACTGAAGCTTTCTTT
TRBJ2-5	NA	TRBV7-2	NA	CASSLAGTEQETQYF	TGTGCCAGCAGCTTAGCCGGGACCGAACAAGAGACCCAGTACTTC
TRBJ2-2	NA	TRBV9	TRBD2	CASSVGGGPANTGELFF	TGTGCCAGCAGCGTAGGGGGGGGACCCGCGAACACCGGGGAGCTGTTTTTT
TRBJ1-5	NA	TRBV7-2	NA	CASSLARDQPQHF	TGTGCCAGCAGCTTAGCTAGGGATCAGCCCCAGCATTTT
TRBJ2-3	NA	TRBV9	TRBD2	CASSVLGLAGDTQYF	TGTGCCAGCAGCGTACTCGGACTAGCGGGCGATACGCAGTATTTT
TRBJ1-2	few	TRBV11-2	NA	CASSPTVYGNYGYTF	TGTGCCAGCAGCCCCACAGTCTACGGGAACTATGGCTACACCTTC
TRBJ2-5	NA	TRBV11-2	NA	CASSLKGFSQETQYF	TGTGCCAGCAGCTTAAAAGGATTCTCTCAAGAGACCCAGTACTTC
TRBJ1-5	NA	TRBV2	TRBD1	CASNRDRGANQPQHF	TGTGCCAGCAACCGGGACAGGGGGGCCAATCAGCCCCAGCATTTT
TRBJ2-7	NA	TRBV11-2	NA	CASSLDIVRYEQYF	TGTGCCAGCAGCTTAGATATTGTTCGGTACGAGCAGTACTTC
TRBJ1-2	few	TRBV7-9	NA	CASSLVTKGNYGYTF	TGTGCCAGCAGCTTAGTTACGAAGGGCAACTATGGCTACACCTTC
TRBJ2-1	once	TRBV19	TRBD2	CASSRTSGLNEQFF	TGTGCCAGTAGCCGGACTAGCGGCCTTAATGAGCAGTTCTTC
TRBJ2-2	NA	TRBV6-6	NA	CASSYGTGNTGELFF	TGTGCCAGCAGTTACGGGACGGGGAACACCGGGGAGCTGTTTTTT